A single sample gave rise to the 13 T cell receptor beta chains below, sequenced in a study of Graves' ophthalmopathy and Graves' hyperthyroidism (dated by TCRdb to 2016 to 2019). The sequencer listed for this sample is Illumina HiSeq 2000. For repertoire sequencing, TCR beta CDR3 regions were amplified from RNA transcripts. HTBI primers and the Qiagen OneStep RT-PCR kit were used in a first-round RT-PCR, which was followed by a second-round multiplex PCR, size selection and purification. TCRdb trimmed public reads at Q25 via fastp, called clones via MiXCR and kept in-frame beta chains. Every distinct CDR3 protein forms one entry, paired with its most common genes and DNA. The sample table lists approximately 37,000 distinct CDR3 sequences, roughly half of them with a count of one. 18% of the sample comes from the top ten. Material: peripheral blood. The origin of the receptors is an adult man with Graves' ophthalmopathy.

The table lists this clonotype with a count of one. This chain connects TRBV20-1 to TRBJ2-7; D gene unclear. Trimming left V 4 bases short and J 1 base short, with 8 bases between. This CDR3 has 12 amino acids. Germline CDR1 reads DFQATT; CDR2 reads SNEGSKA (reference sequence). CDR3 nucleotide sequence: TGCAGTGCTACGGTGGGATCCTACGAGCAGTACTTC. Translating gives CSATVGSYEQYF.

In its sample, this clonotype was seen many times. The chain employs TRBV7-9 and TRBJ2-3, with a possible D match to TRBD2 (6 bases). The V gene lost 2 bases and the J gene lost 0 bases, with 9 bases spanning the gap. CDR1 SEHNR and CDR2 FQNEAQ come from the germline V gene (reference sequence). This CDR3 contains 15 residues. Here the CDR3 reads CASSLRTKSTDTQYF. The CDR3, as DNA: TGTGCCAGCAGCTTAAGGACTAAAAGCACAGATACGCAGTATTTT.

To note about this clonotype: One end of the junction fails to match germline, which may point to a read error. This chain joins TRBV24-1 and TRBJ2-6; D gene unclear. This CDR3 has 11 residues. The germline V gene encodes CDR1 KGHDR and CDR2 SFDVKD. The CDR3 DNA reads TGTGCCACCTCCACCGCCAGCGTCCTGACTTTC. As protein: CATSTASVLTF.

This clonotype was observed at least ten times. The CDR3 region has the DNA TGTGCCAGCAGCAGGACTAGTAGCACAGATACGCAGTATTTT. It yields the protein CASSRTSSTDTQYF. The rearrangement uses TRBV6-4 and TRBJ2-3, with 7 positions matching TRBD2. V was pared by 6 bases and J by 0 bases, with 3 bases of the junction left unmatched. The CDR3 runs to 14 residues. Germline CDR1 is MRHNA and CDR2 is SNTAGT.

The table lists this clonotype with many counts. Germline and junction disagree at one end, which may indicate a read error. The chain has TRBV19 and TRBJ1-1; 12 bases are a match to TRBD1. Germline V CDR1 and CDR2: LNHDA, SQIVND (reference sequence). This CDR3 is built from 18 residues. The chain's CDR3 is CASSIHRDRGLGNTEALF. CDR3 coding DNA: TGTGCCAGTAGTATTCACCGGGACAGGGGGCTGGGGAACACTGAAGCTCTCTTT.

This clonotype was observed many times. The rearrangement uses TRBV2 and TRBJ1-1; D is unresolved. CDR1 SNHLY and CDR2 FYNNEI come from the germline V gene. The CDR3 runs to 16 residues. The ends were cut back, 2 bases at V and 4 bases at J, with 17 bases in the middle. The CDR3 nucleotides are TGTGCCAGCAGTGAACATAGGAACAGTTGGATCACTGAAGCTTTCTTT. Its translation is CASSEHRNSWITEAFF.

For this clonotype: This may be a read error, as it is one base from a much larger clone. The CDR3 region is CASSHEGPTGGTDTQYF. CDR3 sequence (DNA): TGTGCCAGCAGCCATGAAGGTCCGACAGGGGGCACAGATACGCAGTATTTT. The J gene is TRBJ2-3, the V gene TRBV4-2; TRBD1 matches 8 bases. Germline V gives CDR1 LGHNA, CDR2 YNFKEQ. The CDR3 sequence is 17 residues long. After removal of 3 bases from V and 1 base from J, the junction contained 9 bases not matched to a gene.

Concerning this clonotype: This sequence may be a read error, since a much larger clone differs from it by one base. This CDR3 reads CASSLSGGLILPAYEQYF. For the CDR3, the DNA is TGTGCCAGCAGTTTATCAGGGGGCCTGATACTCCCTGCCTACGAGCAGTACTTC. The V call is TRBV12-3 or TRBV12-4, the J call TRBJ2-7; 8 positions match TRBD1. The V segment lost 2 bases and the J segment 2 bases; nucleotides outside the gene matches: 14. The CDR3 length is 18 residues.

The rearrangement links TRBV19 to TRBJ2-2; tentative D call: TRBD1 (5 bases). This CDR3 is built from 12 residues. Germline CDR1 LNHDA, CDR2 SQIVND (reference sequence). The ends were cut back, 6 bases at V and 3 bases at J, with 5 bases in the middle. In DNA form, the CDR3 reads TGTGCCAGTAGAGGGGACACCGGGGAGCTGTTTTTT. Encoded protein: CASRGDTGELFF.

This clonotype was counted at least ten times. The chain's CDR3 is CSARASGSGTGELFF. As DNA, the CDR3 is TGCAGTGCCCGGGCTAGCGGGAGTGGCACCGGGGAGCTGTTTTTT. This sequence joins TRBV20-1 and TRBJ2-2; TRBD2 matches 10 bases. Trimming cost V 6 bases and J 4 bases; bases outside gene matches: 8. CDR3 size: 15 residues. From germline, CDR1 is DFQATT and CDR2 SNEGSKA (reference sequence).

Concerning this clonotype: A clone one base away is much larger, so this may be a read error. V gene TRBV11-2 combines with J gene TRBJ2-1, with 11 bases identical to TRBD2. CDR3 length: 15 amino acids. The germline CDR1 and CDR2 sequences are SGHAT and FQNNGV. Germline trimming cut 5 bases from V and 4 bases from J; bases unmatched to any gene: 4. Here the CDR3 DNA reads TGTGCCAGCAGCCACCTAGCGGGAGGATACAATGAGCAGTTCTTC. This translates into CASSHLAGGYNEQFF.

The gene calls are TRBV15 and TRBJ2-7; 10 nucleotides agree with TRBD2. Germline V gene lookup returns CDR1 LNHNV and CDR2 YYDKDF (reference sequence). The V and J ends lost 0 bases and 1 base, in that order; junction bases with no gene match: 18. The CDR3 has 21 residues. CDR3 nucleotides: TGTGCCACCAGCAGAGATGTCGGGGATCCCAACTTAGCGGGAGGATCCTACGAGCAGTACTTC. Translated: CATSRDVGDPNLAGGSYEQYF.

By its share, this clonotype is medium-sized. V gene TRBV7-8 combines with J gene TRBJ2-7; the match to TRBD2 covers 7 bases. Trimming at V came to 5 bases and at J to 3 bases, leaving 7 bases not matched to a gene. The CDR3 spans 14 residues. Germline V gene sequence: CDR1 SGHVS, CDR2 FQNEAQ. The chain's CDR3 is CASSPRIAGYEQYF. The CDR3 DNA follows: TGTGCCAGCAGCCCCCGAATAGCGGGCTACGAGCAGTACTTC.